Following are 29 T cell receptor beta chains from one sample sequenced in a study of blood T cells in healthy people across ages. Next came a second PCR, run for about 6 to 11 cycles, which used a sample-barcoded 5' primer along with a J-beta primer mix. TCRdb itself ran the 5' RACE reads through MiXCR, one entry per CDR3 protein. The data contain roughly 700,000 distinct CDR3 sequences, 20% to 30% of them singletons. This sample was shared with a second study, whose subject was T cells of mothers and their children.

Specimen: blood. The source of these receptors is a boy under 18 in good health.

The chain links TRBV29-1 to TRBJ2-3; 10 positions agree with TRBD2. The trim removed 6 bases at V and 2 bases at J, leaving 23 bases unmatched. CDR1 is SQVTM and CDR2 is ANQGSEA in the germline V gene. This CDR3 contains 20 residues. The DNA for the CDR3 is TGCAGCGTGTCGTTGTCTGGACCGAGCGGGAGGGCCCTATCCACAGATACGCAGTATTTT. It codes for CSVSLSGPSGRALSTDTQYF.

This clonotype was counted between two and nine times. V is TRBV4-1 and J is TRBJ2-7; D is tentatively TRBD1 or TRBD2 (5 bases each). From germline, CDR1 is MGHRA and CDR2 YSYEKL. The V end lost 6 bases, the J end lost 3 bases, and 15 bases lay between the germline ends. CDR3 length: 14 amino acids. In DNA form, the CDR3 reads TGCGCCAGCAGTGAATCGGGACCCTACTACGAGCAGTACTTC. Its translation: CASSESGPYYEQYF.

This clonotype turned up a few times. The rearrangement joins TRBV5-1 to TRBJ2-5; D gene ambiguous. Near its end, the DNA agrees better with TRBJ2-7, so the J call may be wrong. There are 16 residues in the CDR3. Germline V lookup: CDR1 SGHRS, CDR2 YFSETQ. This chain's CDR3 is CASSLAFGEASYEQYF. CDR3 DNA sequence: TGCGCCAGCAGCTTGGCTTTCGGAGAGGCCTCTTACGAGCAGTACTTC.

The sample holds a few counts of this clonotype. The CDR3 DNA reads TGTGCCAGCAACCCTAGCGGGGGACGGGGTGAGCAGTTCTTC. Translating it yields CASNPSGGRGEQFF. J is TRBJ2-5 and V is TRBV27, with 10 nucleotides matching TRBD2. The closer fit of TRBJ2-1 to the DNA end suggests the J call may be wrong. The germline V gene has CDR1 MNHEY and CDR2 SMNVEV (reference sequence). This CDR3 region has 14 residues.

The chain has TRBV9 and TRBJ2-5; a possible D gene is TRBD2 (5 bases). The end of the DNA is better explained by TRBJ2-7, so the J call may be wrong. This CDR3 has 15 amino acids. The germline V gene has CDR1 SGDLS and CDR2 YYNGEE. CDR3 sequence reads: CASSVDEGSSYEQYF. The CDR3, as DNA: TGTGCCAGCAGCGTAGATGAGGGCAGCTCCTACGAGCAGTACTTC.

This clonotype showed up just a few times. This rearrangement joins TRBV5-1 to TRBJ2-1; 7 bases agree with TRBD2. The CDR3 is 15 amino acids. Germline CDR1 and CDR2: SGHRS and YFSETQ. The ends lost 0 bases at V and 7 bases at J; junction bases unmatched: 7. DNA of the CDR3: TGCGCCAGCAGCTTGGTGGGAAGCGGGGTAAATGAGCAGTTCTTC. Translating gives CASSLVGSGVNEQFF.

About this clonotype: At one of its ends the junction is not consistent with the germline gene, which may arise from a read error. The V and J genes are TRBV4-3 and TRBJ2-1; a possible D gene is TRBD1 (5 bases). CDR3 length: 15 residues. Germline-derived CDR1 and CDR2 are LGHNA and YSLEER. For the CDR3, the DNA is TGCGCCAGCAGCCAAGATAAGGGGCGCTACAATGAGCAGTTCTTT. Protein: CASSQDKGRYNEQFF.

The J gene is TRBJ2-1, the V gene TRBV7-3; no clear D gene. The CDR3 has 13 amino acids. Germline V lookup: CDR1 SGHTA, CDR2 FQGTGA. The ends were cut back, 3 bases at V and 9 bases at J, with 12 bases in the middle. CDR3 in amino acids: CASSLRDPGEQFF. CDR3 in DNA: TGTGCCAGCAGCTTGAGAGACCCCGGTGAGCAGTTCTTC.

The chain recombines TRBV20-1 with TRBJ1-4; D gene ambiguous. The CDR3 has 16 residues. Trimming removed 0 bases from V and 3 bases from J, with 14 bases in between. Germline values: CDR1 DFQATT, CDR2 SNEGSKA (reference sequence). The CDR3 is CSARDYSRTANEKLFF. The CDR3 nucleotides are TGCAGTGCTAGAGATTATAGTAGGACGGCTAATGAAAAACTGTTTTTT.

This clonotype was seen a handful of times. The V call is TRBV20-1, the J call TRBJ2-5, with D maybe TRBD1 (5 bases). Deletions cut 3 bases from V and 5 bases from J, with 13 bases between. The germline V gene encodes CDR1 DFQATT and CDR2 SNEGSKA (reference sequence). This CDR3 has 13 residues. CDR3 sequence (DNA): TGCAGTGCTAGGGTGACAGCCGCGGAGACCCAGTACTTC. Its translation is CSARVTAAETQYF.

The chain links TRBV20-1 to TRBJ2-7, with 7 bases aligning to TRBD2. The CDR3 totals 15 residues. The germline V gene has CDR1 DFQATT and CDR2 SNEGSKA (reference sequence). The V and J ends lost 6 bases and 4 bases, in that order; junction bases with no gene match: 15. Here the CDR3 reads CSATQPGLPSYEQYF. In nucleotides, the CDR3 is TGCAGTGCAACGCAGCCGGGACTACCTTCATACGAGCAGTACTTC.

This clonotype came up a few times. One junction end does not reproduce the germline sequence, and a read error may be involved. This chain joins TRBV20-1 and TRBJ2-7; 7 positions match TRBD1. The CDR3 is 13 amino acids. Germline CDR1 and CDR2: DFQATT and SNEGSKA (reference sequence). The CDR3 sequence: CSIGTDQSYELYF. CDR3 coding DNA: TGCAGTATAGGGACAGATCAATCCTACGAGCTGTACTTC.

The J gene is TRBJ2-4, the V gene TRBV12-3 or TRBV12-4, with D uncertain. The CDR3 is made up of 13 amino acids. The V gene lost 8 bases and the J gene lost 9 bases, with 17 bases spanning the gap. Here the CDR3 reads CASGPAASGIQYF. In DNA form, the CDR3 reads TGTGCCAGCGGGCCTGCGGCTTCAGGCATTCAGTACTTC.

This clonotype was seen only a few times. The genes are TRBV10-3 and TRBJ1-6; D uncertain. Germline V gene data show CDR1 as ENHRY and CDR2 as SYGVKD. The CDR3 consists of 15 residues. V lost 3 bases and J 9 bases, leaving 15 bases between the germline ends. The CDR3 DNA reads as TGTGCCATCAGTGATCGCGGGGAAAAAGGTTCACCCCTCCACTTT. Its translation is CAISDRGEKGSPLHF.

The chain joins TRBV29-1 to TRBJ2-5; 9 nucleotides line up with TRBD1. The CDR3 is 15 residues long. Germline values: CDR1 SQVTM, CDR2 ANQGSEA. The V segment lost 1 base and the J segment 5 bases; nucleotides outside the gene matches: 8. The CDR3 nucleotides read TGCAGCGTTGAAGTCCTGACAGGGGGGAGGGAGACCCAGTACTTC. It specifies CSVEVLTGGRETQYF.

This clonotype was counted between two and nine times. The V call is TRBV4-1, the J call TRBJ2-4; 11 positions match TRBD2. The CDR3 contains 20 residues. V was pared by 3 bases and J by 0 bases, with 13 bases of the junction left unmatched. Germline V gene lookup returns CDR1 MGHRA and CDR2 YSYEKL. The CDR3 reads CASSHIPGLAEGLAKNIQYF. CDR3 DNA: TGCGCCAGCAGCCACATCCCGGGACTAGCGGAGGGGCTAGCCAAAAACATTCAGTACTTC.

The rearrangement links TRBV12-3 or TRBV12-4 to TRBJ1-1; D is perhaps TRBD1 (5 bases). The CDR3 runs 12 residues. Trimming took off 3 bases at V and 11 bases at J, with 13 bases between the two ends. Written as DNA, the CDR3 is TGTGCCAGCAGTTTGACAGAACCTCGGGCTTTCTTT. Amino acids: CASSLTEPRAFF.

Only a few counts were recorded for this clonotype. The chain carries TRBV10-3 and TRBJ2-1; 8 bases are a match to TRBD2. CDR1 and CDR2 (germline): ENHRY, SYGVKD. The V gene end was trimmed by 9 bases and the J gene end by 6 bases; junction bases not matched to a gene: 7. The CDR3 is 13 amino acids. The DNA for the CDR3 is TGTGCCATTCTCGGCGGGGGGCGCAATGAGCAGTTCTTC. It is translated as CAILGGGRNEQFF.

This clonotype appeared a few times. The gene calls are TRBV4-3 and TRBJ1-6; TRBD1 is a possible D gene (5 bases). Germline V CDR1 and CDR2: LGHNA, YSLEER. Trimming cost V 0 bases and J 8 bases, with 8 bases left between them. CDR3 length: 14 residues. The CDR3 region has the DNA TGCGCCAGCAGCCAAGACGGGGGATATTCACCCCTCCACTTT. Translating gives CASSQDGGYSPLHF.

This clonotype has more than one count but fewer than ten. The CDR3 reads CASSPRDKAYEQYF. The CDR3 DNA is TGTGCCAGCTCTCCCCGGGACAAAGCCTACGAGCAGTACTTC. V usage is TRBV18 and J usage is TRBJ2-7; possibly TRBD1 for D (6 bases). V lost 6 bases and J lost 2, with 14 bases in between. The CDR3 loop spans 14 amino acids. CDR1 KGHSH and CDR2 LQKENI come from the germline V gene.

The chain has TRBV6-5 and TRBJ2-5, with TRBD2 matching over 15 bases. The CDR3 runs 17 residues. The V gene end was trimmed by 3 bases and the J gene end by 5 bases; junction bases not matched to a gene: 7. The V gene's germline CDR1 is MNHEY and CDR2 SVGAGI. The DNA of the CDR3 is TGTGCCAGCAGTTATGGGACTAGCGGGGGGCCCGGGGAGACCCAGTACTTC. Translated: CASSYGTSGGPGETQYF.

This chain joins TRBV7-2 and TRBJ2-1; D perhaps matches TRBD1 (5 bases). The CDR3 length is 13 residues. V lost 3 bases and J lost 10, with 13 bases in between. Germline V lookup: CDR1 SGHTA, CDR2 FQGNSA. Here the CDR3 reads CASSFEGAGEQFF. As DNA, the CDR3 is TGTGCCAGCAGCTTTGAAGGGGCCGGGGAGCAGTTCTTC. The whole variable domain, filled in from reference TRBV7-2 and TRBJ2-1, reads GAGVSQSPSNKVTEKGKDVELRCDPISGHTALYWYRQSLGQGLEFLIYFQGNSAPDKSGLPSDRFSAERTGGSVSTLTIQRTQQEDSAVYLCASSFEGAGEQFFGPGTRLTVL.

The chain has TRBV28 and TRBJ2-1, with D possibly being TRBD1 (6 bases). V was trimmed by 6 bases and J by 15 bases, leaving 18 bases between them. Germline-derived CDR1 and CDR2 are MDHEN and SYDVKM. The CDR3 extends over 12 amino acids. Here the CDR3 DNA reads TGTGCCAGCAGCATAGCCAGGGACAAGGGGTTCTTC. Translating gives CASSIARDKGFF.

There are a few counts of this clonotype. The CDR3 DNA reads as TGTGCCAGCAGCTTGGGGGCTAGCGGGCTCCCCGAGCAGTTCTTC. Translated, it gives CASSLGASGLPEQFF. The chain employs TRBV5-4 and TRBJ2-5; 8 bases line up with TRBD2. The J call may be faulty, since TRBJ2-1 better matches the DNA end. Germline V lookup: CDR1 SGHNT, CDR2 YYREEE (reference sequence). CDR3 length: 15 amino acids.

CDR3 protein: CASNPPGSGAKNIQYF. CDR3 DNA: TGTGCCAGTAACCCGCCGGGTAGCGGGGCCAAAAACATTCAGTACTTC. The rearrangement links TRBV19 to TRBJ2-4; 7 nucleotides align to TRBD2. Germline V lookup: CDR1 LNHDA, CDR2 SQIVND (reference sequence). The CDR3 covers 16 residues. With V trimmed by 7 bases and J by 1 base, 10 bases remained unmatched.

J is TRBJ2-5 and V is TRBV29-1; 9 bases are shared with TRBD2. The better agreement between TRBJ2-1 and the DNA end casts doubt on the J call. Germline CDR1 reads SQVTM; CDR2 reads ANQGSEA. The CDR3 consists of 13 residues. The CDR3 region has the DNA TGCAGCGTTGATGTTAGCGGGAGTGGTGAGCAGTTCTTC. Amino acids: CSVDVSGSGEQFF.

The chain carries TRBV11-1 and TRBJ2-2; D remains unclear. The CDR3 has 14 amino acids. V lost 5 bases to trimming and J lost 3 bases, with 10 bases between them. Germline V gene sequence: CDR1 SGHAT, CDR2 FQDESV (reference sequence). CDR3 amino acids: CASSLGSDTGELFF. The DNA of the CDR3 is TGTGCCAGCAGCCTTGGGTCGGACACCGGGGAGCTGTTTTTT.

This clonotype was recorded a few times. The genes are TRBV20-1 and TRBJ2-3; D is unresolved. The germline V gene encodes CDR1 DFQATT and CDR2 SNEGSKA (reference sequence). The CDR3 covers 13 residues. Trimming took 3 bases from V and 2 from J, leaving 9 bases between them. CDR3 DNA: TGCAGTGCTAGGATGGAGAACACAGATACGCAGTATTTT. It is translated as CSARMENTDTQYF.

In its sample, this clonotype was seen a few times. V and J are TRBV2 and TRBJ2-5; 8 nucleotides match TRBD1. The J call may be in error: the DNA end matches TRBJ2-7 better. Germline loops: CDR1 SNHLY, CDR2 FYNNEI. This CDR3 has 14 residues. DNA for the CDR3: TGTGCCAGCACTAGGACAGGGTTATTCTCCGAGCAGTACTTC. Its translation: CASTRTGLFSEQYF.